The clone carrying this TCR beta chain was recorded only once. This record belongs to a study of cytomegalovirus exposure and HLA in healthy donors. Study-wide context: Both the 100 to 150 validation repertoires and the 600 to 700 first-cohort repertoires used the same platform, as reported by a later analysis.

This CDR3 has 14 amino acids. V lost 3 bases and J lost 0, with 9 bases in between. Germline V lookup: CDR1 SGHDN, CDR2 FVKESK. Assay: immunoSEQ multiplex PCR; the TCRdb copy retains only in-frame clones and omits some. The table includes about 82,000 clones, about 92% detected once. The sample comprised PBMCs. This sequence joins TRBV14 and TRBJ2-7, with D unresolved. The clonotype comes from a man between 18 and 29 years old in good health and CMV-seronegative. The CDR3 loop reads CASSQTGSSYEQYF. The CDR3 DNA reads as TGTGCCAGCAGCCAGACGGGTAGCTCCTACGAGCAGTACTTC.